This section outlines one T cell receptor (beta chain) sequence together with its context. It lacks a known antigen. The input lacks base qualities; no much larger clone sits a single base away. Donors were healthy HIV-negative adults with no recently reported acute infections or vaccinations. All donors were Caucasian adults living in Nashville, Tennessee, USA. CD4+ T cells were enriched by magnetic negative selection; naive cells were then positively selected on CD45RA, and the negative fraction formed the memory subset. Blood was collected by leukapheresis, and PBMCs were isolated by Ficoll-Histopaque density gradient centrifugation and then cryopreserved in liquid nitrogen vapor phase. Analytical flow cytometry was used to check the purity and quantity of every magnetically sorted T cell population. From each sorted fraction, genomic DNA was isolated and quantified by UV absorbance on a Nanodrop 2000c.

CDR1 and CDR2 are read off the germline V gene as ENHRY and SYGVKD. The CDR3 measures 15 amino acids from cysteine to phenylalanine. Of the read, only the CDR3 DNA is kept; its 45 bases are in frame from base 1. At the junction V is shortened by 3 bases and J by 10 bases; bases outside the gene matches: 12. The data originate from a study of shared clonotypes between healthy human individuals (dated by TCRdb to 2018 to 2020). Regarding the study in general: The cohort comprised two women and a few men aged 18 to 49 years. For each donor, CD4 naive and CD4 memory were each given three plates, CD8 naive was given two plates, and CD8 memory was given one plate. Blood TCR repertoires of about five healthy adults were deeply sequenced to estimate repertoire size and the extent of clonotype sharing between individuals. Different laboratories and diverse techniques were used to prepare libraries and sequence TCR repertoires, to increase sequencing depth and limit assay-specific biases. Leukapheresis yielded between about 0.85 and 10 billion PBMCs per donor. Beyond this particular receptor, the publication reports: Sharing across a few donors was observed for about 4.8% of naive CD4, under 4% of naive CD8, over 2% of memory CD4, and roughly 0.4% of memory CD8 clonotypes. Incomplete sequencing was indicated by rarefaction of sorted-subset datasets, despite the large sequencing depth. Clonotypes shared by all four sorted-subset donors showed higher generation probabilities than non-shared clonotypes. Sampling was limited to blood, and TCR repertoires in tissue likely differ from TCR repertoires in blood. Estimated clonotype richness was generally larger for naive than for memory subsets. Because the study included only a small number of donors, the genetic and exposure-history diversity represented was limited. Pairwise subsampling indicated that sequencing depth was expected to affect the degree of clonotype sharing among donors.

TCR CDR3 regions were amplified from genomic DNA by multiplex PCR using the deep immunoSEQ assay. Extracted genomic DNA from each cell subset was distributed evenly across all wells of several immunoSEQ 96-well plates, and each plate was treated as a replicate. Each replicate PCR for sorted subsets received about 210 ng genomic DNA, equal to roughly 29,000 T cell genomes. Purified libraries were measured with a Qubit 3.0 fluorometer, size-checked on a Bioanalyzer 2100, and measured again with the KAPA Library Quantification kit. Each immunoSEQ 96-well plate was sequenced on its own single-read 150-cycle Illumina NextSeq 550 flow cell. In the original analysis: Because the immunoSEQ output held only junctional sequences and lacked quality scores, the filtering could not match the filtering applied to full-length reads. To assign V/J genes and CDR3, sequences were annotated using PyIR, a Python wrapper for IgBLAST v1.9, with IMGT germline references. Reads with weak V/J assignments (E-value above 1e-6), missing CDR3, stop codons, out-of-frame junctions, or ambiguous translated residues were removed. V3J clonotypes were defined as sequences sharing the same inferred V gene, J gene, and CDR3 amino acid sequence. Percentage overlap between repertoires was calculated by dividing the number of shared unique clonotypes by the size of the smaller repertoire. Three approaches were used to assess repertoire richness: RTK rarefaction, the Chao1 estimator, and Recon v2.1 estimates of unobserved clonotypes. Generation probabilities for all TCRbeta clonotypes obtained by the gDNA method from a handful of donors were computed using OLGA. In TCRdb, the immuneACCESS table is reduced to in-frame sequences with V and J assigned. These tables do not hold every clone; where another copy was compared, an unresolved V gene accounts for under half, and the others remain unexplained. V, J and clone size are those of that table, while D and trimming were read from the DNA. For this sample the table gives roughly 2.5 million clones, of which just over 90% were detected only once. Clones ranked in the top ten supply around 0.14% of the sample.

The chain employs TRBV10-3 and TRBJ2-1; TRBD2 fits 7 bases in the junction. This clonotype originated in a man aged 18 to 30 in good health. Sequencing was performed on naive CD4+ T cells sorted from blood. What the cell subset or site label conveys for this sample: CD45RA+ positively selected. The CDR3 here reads CAISEGRELGQEQFF. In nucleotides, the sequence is TGTGCCATCAGTGAAGGGCGGGAGCTGGGGCAGGAGCAGTTCTTC.